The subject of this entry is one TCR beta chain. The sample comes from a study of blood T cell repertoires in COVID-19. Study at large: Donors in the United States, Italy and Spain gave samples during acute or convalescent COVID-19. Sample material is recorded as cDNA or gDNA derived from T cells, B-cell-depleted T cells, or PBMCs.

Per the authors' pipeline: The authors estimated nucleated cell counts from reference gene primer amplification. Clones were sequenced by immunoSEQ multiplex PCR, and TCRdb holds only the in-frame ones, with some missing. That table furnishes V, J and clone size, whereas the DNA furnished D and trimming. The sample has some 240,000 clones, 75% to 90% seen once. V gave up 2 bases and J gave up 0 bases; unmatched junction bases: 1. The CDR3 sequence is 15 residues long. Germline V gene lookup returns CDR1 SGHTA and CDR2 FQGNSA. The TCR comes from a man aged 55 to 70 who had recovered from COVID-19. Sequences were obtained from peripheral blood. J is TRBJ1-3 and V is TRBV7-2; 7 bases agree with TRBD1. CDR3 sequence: CASSLRQGSGNTIYF. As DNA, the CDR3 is TGTGCCAGCAGCTTAAGACAGGGCTCTGGAAACACCATATATTTT. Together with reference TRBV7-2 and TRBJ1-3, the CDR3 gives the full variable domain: GAGVSQSPSNKVTEKGKDVELRCDPISGHTALYWYRQSLGQGLEFLIYFQGNSAPDKSGLPSDRFSAERTGGSVSTLTIQRTQQEDSAVYLCASSLRQGSGNTIYFGEGSWLTVV.